The 28 T cell receptor beta chains below all came from one sample that was sequenced in a study of blood T cells in healthy people across ages. A second PCR of 7 to 11 cycles used a sample-barcoded 5' primer and a J-beta primer mix. Using its own MiXCR run on the 5' RACE reads, TCRdb lists one record per CDR3 protein. The profile shows 760,000 or so distinct CDR3 sequences, roughly 25% of them singletons. The same sample was also used in a study of T cells of mothers and their children.

What was sequenced was blood. The receptors were sampled from a boy aged 10-17 years in good health.

This clonotype was picked up a small number of times. This sequence joins TRBV7-2 and TRBJ2-1; 7 bases align to TRBD2. This CDR3 is built from 15 residues. Looked up from germline, CDR1 is SGHTA and CDR2 is FQGNSA. The ends lost 5 bases at V and 1 base at J; junction bases unmatched: 5. CDR3 protein: CASSVLAVSYNEQFF. The CDR3 coding sequence is TGTGCCAGCAGCGTCCTAGCGGTATCCTACAATGAGCAGTTCTTC.

The chain uses TRBV7-9 and TRBJ2-3; 9 bases match TRBD1. V was pared by 7 bases and J by 4 bases, with 6 bases of the junction left unmatched. The CDR3 is 14 amino acids. Germline lookup yields CDR1 SEHNR and CDR2 FQNEAQ (reference sequence). The DNA of the CDR3 is TGTGCCAGCACCTGGACAGGGGCTGCAGATACGCAGTATTTT. Protein product: CASTWTGAADTQYF.

The chain has TRBV7-6 and TRBJ2-5, with D maybe TRBD2 (6 bases). The J call may be faulty, since TRBJ2-1 better matches the DNA end. CDR3 length equals 14 residues. CDR1 is SGHVS and CDR2 is FNYEAQ in the germline V gene. CDR3 bases: TGTGCCAGCAGCTTGACGGGGGTGTTCAATGAGCAGTTCTTC. This gives the protein CASSLTGVFNEQFF.

This clonotype came up a few times. The CDR3 spells CATSRDEAGVQETQYF. In nucleotides, the CDR3 is TGTGCCACCAGCAGAGATGAAGCGGGAGTACAAGAGACCCAGTACTTC. V and J are TRBV15 and TRBJ2-5; 8 bases line up with TRBD2. V lost 0 bases to trimming and J lost 2 bases; unmatched junction nucleotides: 5. The CDR3 runs to 16 residues. In germline, CDR1 is LNHNV, CDR2 YYDKDF (reference sequence).

This rearrangement joins TRBV29-1 to TRBJ2-5; 7 nucleotides align to TRBD2. V was pared by 6 bases and J by 7 bases, with 11 bases of the junction left unmatched. CDR1 is SQVTM, CDR2 ANQGSEA, per germline. There are 13 residues in the CDR3. Here the CDR3 reads CSVDAGDGVTQYF. The CDR3 DNA sequence: TGCAGCGTCGATGCGGGAGATGGGGTGACCCAGTACTTC.

The CDR3 sequence: CASDRGVGNIYNEQFF. CDR3 coding DNA: TGTGCCAGCGATAGAGGTGTGGGGAATATCTACAATGAGCAGTTCTTC. The chain links TRBV28 to TRBJ2-5; D is ambiguous. Judging by the DNA end, TRBJ2-1 fits better; the J call may be wrong. The germline V gene has CDR1 MDHEN and CDR2 SYDVKM. This CDR3 contains 16 residues.

This clonotype was observed a few times. This rearrangement joins TRBV7-9 to TRBJ2-5; D may be TRBD1 (6 bases). The CDR3 length is 13 residues. V was trimmed by 11 bases and J by 1 base, leaving 14 bases between them. Germline values: CDR1 SEHNR, CDR2 FQNEAQ (reference sequence). In DNA form, the CDR3 reads TGTGCCGCAGGGGTCTCGGGCCAAGAGACCCAGTACTTC. Residues: CAAGVSGQETQYF.

This clonotype turned up a few times. V is TRBV18 and J is TRBJ2-5; either TRBD1 or TRBD2 may supply D (5 bases each). The better agreement between TRBJ2-1 and the DNA end casts doubt on the J call. This CDR3 is 15 amino acids long. The V gene's germline CDR1 is KGHSH and CDR2 LQKENI. This chain's CDR3 is CASSPALEIGEEQFF. CDR3 sequence (DNA): TGTGCCAGCTCACCAGCGTTGGAGATAGGGGAGGAGCAGTTCTTC.

The chain combines TRBV10-3 with TRBJ2-6; D remains unclear. This CDR3 has 15 amino acids. The germline CDR1 and CDR2 sequences are ENHRY and SYGVKD. V gave up 2 bases and J gave up 0 bases, with 5 bases separating them. The CDR3 spells CAISEGVSGANVLTF. CDR3 bases: TGTGCCATCAGTGAGGGCGTCTCTGGGGCCAACGTCCTGACTTTC.

This chain joins TRBV20-1 and TRBJ2-1; D possibly uses TRBD1 or TRBD2 (5 bases each). Germline V gene sequence: CDR1 DFQATT, CDR2 SNEGSKA (reference sequence). V shed 3 bases and J shed 0 bases, with 15 bases lying between them. This CDR3 has 16 amino acids. CDR3 residues: CSASLLGGSSYNEQFF. The DNA for the CDR3 is TGCAGTGCTAGCTTACTTGGGGGAAGCTCCTACAATGAGCAGTTCTTC.

With respect to this clonotype: An end of the junction does not agree with germline; a read error may underlie this. This chain links TRBV19 with TRBJ2-1; the D gene is possibly TRBD2 (5 bases). The germline V gene encodes CDR1 LNHDA and CDR2 SQIVND (reference sequence). The CDR3 consists of 14 residues. CDR3 in amino acids: CASSVLEAYKEQFF. In nucleotides, the CDR3 is TGTGCCAGTAGTGTACTAGAAGCCTACAAAGAGCAGTTCTTC.

The chain recombines TRBV6-5 with TRBJ1-2; tentatively, D is TRBD1 (5 bases). Germline V gene lookup returns CDR1 MNHEY and CDR2 SVGAGI. V was clipped by 8 bases and J by 6 bases, with 16 bases between them. The CDR3 sequence is 13 residues long. CDR3 sequence: CASAGFGGHGYTF. The DNA of the CDR3 is TGTGCCAGCGCAGGGTTTGGAGGACATGGCTACACCTTC.

This clonotype occurred a few times. The genes are TRBV7-9 and TRBJ1-2; tentative D call: TRBD1 (6 bases). V shed 5 bases and J shed 10 bases, with 17 bases lying between them. Germline values: CDR1 SEHNR, CDR2 FQNEAQ (reference sequence). The CDR3 has 13 residues. CDR3 amino acids: CASSPPGDLVYTF. The CDR3 DNA sequence: TGTGCCAGCAGCCCCCCAGGGGACCTAGTCTACACCTTC.

This clonotype has more than one count but fewer than ten. This chain joins TRBV11-2 and TRBJ1-6; D is unclear. The CDR3 loop spans 14 amino acids. V gave up 7 bases and J gave up 10 bases, with 17 bases separating them. CDR1 is SGHAT, CDR2 FQNNGV, per germline. CDR3 amino acids: CASTSDGPGSPLHF. The CDR3 DNA reads as TGTGCCAGCACCTCGGACGGTCCGGGGTCACCCCTCCACTTT.

This clonotype was found a few times. The chain carries TRBV20-1 and TRBJ1-5, with 7 bases lining up with TRBD1. Germline-derived CDR1 and CDR2 are DFQATT and SNEGSKA (reference sequence). V shed 6 bases and J 0 bases; nucleotides not matched to a gene: 11. The CDR3 runs to 16 residues. The CDR3 region has the DNA TGCAGTGCGGGGGACAGTGGGGCTTATAGCAATCAGCCCCAGCATTTT. As protein: CSAGDSGAYSNQPQHF.

Points on this clonotype: At one boundary the junction diverges from the germline segment, which might be a read error. The gene calls are TRBV7-2 and TRBJ1-2; no firm D call. The CDR3 is 11 residues long. CDR1 is SGHTA, CDR2 FQGNSA, per germline. The CDR3, as DNA: TGTGCCAGCAGCCGAATTTATGGCTACGCCTTC. This sequence encodes CASSRIYGYAF.

The V gene is TRBV25-1, the J gene TRBJ2-6; maybe TRBD1 (5 bases). CDR1 and CDR2 (germline): MGHDK, SYGVNS. This CDR3 region has 16 residues. The ends were cut back, 7 bases at V and 1 base at J, with 14 bases in the middle. CDR3 sequence: CASTRAIKSGANVLTF. The CDR3, as DNA: TGTGCCAGCACCAGGGCGATCAAATCTGGGGCCAACGTCCTGACTTTC.

This chain connects TRBV11-2 to TRBJ1-4, with D possibly being TRBD1 (6 bases). The germline gives CDR1 SGHAT, CDR2 FQNNGV. V lost 1 base and J lost 10, with 22 bases in between. CDR3 size: 17 residues. The CDR3 DNA is TGTGCCAGCAGCTTAGGCCTGTCTAGGGACAAGCCCGGAAAACTGTTTTTT. Its translation: CASSLGLSRDKPGKLFF.

This sequence joins TRBV11-2 and TRBJ2-7, with D unclear. Germline loops: CDR1 SGHAT, CDR2 FQNNGV. CDR3 size: 17 residues. Trimming cost V 0 bases and J 0 bases, with 15 bases left between them. CDR3 protein: CASSLDHTAFSSYEQYF. The DNA for the CDR3 is TGTGCCAGCAGCTTAGATCATACAGCCTTTTCCTCCTACGAGCAGTACTTC.

This clonotype has just a few counts. CDR3: CASTKITGSPTDTQYF. The CDR3 DNA reads as TGTGCCAGCACTAAGATAACAGGGTCCCCCACAGATACGCAGTATTTT. The chain has TRBV4-2 and TRBJ2-3, with D perhaps TRBD1 (6 bases). With 7 bases removed from V and 2 bases from J, the gap between germline ends came to 19 bases. The CDR3 extends over 16 amino acids. Germline lookup yields CDR1 LGHNA and CDR2 YNFKEQ.

V gene TRBV20-1 combines with J gene TRBJ2-7, with 8 bases fitting TRBD1. The CDR3 runs to 15 residues. Germline V gene sequence: CDR1 DFQATT, CDR2 SNEGSKA (reference sequence). Unmatched junction bases numbered 6, after V lost 0 bases and J lost 2 bases. Here the CDR3 DNA reads TGCAGTGCTAGAGATCTCGGACAGGGCCCCTACGAGCAGTACTTC. Amino acids: CSARDLGQGPYEQYF.

The rearrangement uses TRBV18 and TRBJ2-7; maybe TRBD1 (6 bases). Trimming stripped 3 bases from V and 5 bases from J, with 17 bases between. The germline gives CDR1 KGHSH, CDR2 LQKENI. This CDR3 region has 15 residues. The CDR3 is CASSPFRGEMDEQYF. CDR3 nucleotides: TGTGCCAGCTCACCGTTCAGGGGTGAAATGGACGAGCAGTACTTC.

The chain uses TRBV10-1 and TRBJ2-2, with a tentative D call TRBD2 (5 bases). Germline V gene sequence: CDR1 WNHNN, CDR2 SYGVQD (reference sequence). The CDR3 is 14 amino acids. V was pared by 10 bases and J by 1 base, with 13 bases between. The CDR3 coding sequence is TGCGCCACCGTAGAGGGAGAGAACACCGGGGAGCTGTTTTTT. Translated, it gives CATVEGENTGELFF.

This rearrangement joins TRBV28 to TRBJ1-3; D gene ambiguous. Per the germline V gene, CDR1 is MDHEN and CDR2 is SYDVKM. CDR3 length: 16 residues. V lost 5 bases, J lost 0 bases, and 14 bases lay in between. CDR3 bases: TGTGCCAGCAGTGAGATGGGGTTACGCTCTGGAAACACCATATATTTT. Translating it yields CASSEMGLRSGNTIYF.

The table lists this clonotype with a few counts. The chain is built from TRBV21-1 and TRBJ2-5; TRBD1 is the table's D call and was not checked against the DNA. TRBV21-1 is noted as a pseudogene. This CDR3 has 14 amino acids. The CDR3 nucleotides are TGTGCCAGCAGCAAAGAGGGGGTCGGGGAGACCCAGTACTTC. Protein sequence: CASSKEGVGETQYF.

This clonotype was observed a few times. The chain carries TRBV20-1 and TRBJ1-2; 7 bases line up with TRBD1. Germline lookup yields CDR1 DFQATT and CDR2 SNEGSKA (reference sequence). V shed 0 bases, J shed 7 bases, and the junction held 8 bases outside the gene matches. The CDR3 runs 14 residues. The CDR3 DNA reads TGCAGTGCTAGAGAAGACAGGGATTTAGTTGGCTACACCTTC. It is translated as CSAREDRDLVGYTF.

The chain has TRBV28 and TRBJ1-3; no reliable D call. Trimming took 6 bases from V and 0 from J, leaving 21 bases between them. CDR1 MDHEN and CDR2 SYDVKM come from the germline V gene. The CDR3 extends over 18 amino acids. The CDR3 is CASSPVFWLKSSGNTIYF. The CDR3 DNA reads as TGTGCCAGCAGCCCCGTTTTTTGGCTTAAGAGCTCTGGAAACACCATATATTTT.

This clonotype was detected a few times. The chain carries TRBV12-3 or TRBV12-4 and TRBJ2-5; D is possibly TRBD1 or TRBD2 (5 bases each). Trimming took 6 bases from V and 5 from J, leaving 16 bases between them. CDR3 size: 14 residues. The CDR3 is CASSIRLGEETQYF. The CDR3, as DNA: TGTGCCAGCAGCATCAGACTGGGGGAGGAGACCCAGTACTTC.